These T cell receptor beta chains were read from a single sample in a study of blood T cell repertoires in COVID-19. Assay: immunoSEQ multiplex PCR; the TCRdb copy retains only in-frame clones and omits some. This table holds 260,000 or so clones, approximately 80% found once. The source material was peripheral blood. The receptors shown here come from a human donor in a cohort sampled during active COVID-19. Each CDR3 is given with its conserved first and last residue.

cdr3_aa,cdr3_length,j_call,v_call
CASRTPGRKGDGYTF,15,TRBJ1-2,TRBV5-1
CASRLRSGGSYEQYF,15,TRBJ2-7,TRBV19
CASSLDRSYGYTF,13,TRBJ1-2,TRBV12-3/TRBV12-4
CASSLGQGALSYEQYF,16,TRBJ2-7,TRBV5-6
CASSQDPSGTGKANYGYTF,19,TRBJ1-2,TRBV4-1
CASSLGQREAFF,12,TRBJ1-1,TRBV5-4
CASSLAQGSETQYF,14,TRBJ2-5,TRBV5-1
CATSSDGGRAQYF,13,TRBJ2-5,TRBV15
CASSRGQTNSPLHF,14,TRBJ1-6,TRBV28
CASSSHPTGGDGYTF,15,TRBJ1-2,TRBV7-2
CASRTSGGPSTEAFF,15,TRBJ1-1,TRBV27
CASSNLKQTQYNEQFF,16,TRBJ2-1,TRBV5-1
CASSQERLSEQYF,13,TRBJ2-7,TRBV4-2
CASSESGGSWRADTQYF,17,TRBJ2-3,TRBV27
CASSHDNGGGYTF,13,TRBJ1-2,TRBV11-1
CASSDAGTGEKLFF,14,TRBJ1-4,TRBV25-1
CASSEAGGVSYNEQFF,16,TRBJ2-1,TRBV2
CASSSQVGGGGVYGYTF,17,TRBJ1-2,TRBV19
CASSPQGPGEQYF,13,TRBJ2-7,TRBV6-6
CASSLRTSGGQETQYF,16,TRBJ2-5,TRBV7-9
CASGGVPNQETQYF,14,TRBJ2-5,TRBV2
CATSEGGTETQYF,13,TRBJ2-5,TRBV24-1
CASSPAGTTLREQYF,15,TRBJ2-7,TRBV5-1
CASMRSRDTGELFF,14,TRBJ2-2,TRBV6-5
CASSLYPSTGAIDEQYF,17,TRBJ2-7,TRBV28
CASSLSGRGPREYGYTF,17,TRBJ1-2,TRBV28
CASSLGGQDEKLFF,14,TRBJ1-4,TRBV5-1